Following are 5 T cell receptor beta chains from one sample sequenced in a study of identical twins. Each CDR3 protein gets one entry after TCRdb re-called the 5' RACE reads with MiXCR. The data show 450,000 to 650,000 distinct CDR3 sequences, around 15% seen once. The sample was also linked to a second study, of yellow fever vaccine responses in identical twins.

Sequenced: CD4+ T cells sorted from blood. The receptors stem from a woman aged 18-35 years in good health.

This chain uses TRBV4-1 with TRBJ2-4; D ambiguous. CDR1 and CDR2 (germline): MGHRA, YSYEKL. The CDR3 loop spans 12 amino acids. V lost 6 bases and J lost 4, with 7 bases in between. CDR3: CASRGRKNIQYF. The DNA of the CDR3 is TGCGCCAGCAGGGGTAGAAAAAACATTCAGTACTTC.

This chain connects TRBV18 to TRBJ2-4; 11 bases map to TRBD1. The V gene's germline CDR1 is KGHSH and CDR2 LQKENI. The CDR3 contains 15 residues. V was pared by 3 bases and J by 7 bases, with 5 bases of the junction left unmatched. CDR3 DNA sequence: TGTGCCAGCTCACCTTGGACAGGGGGCTTGAACATTCAGTACTTC. Amino acid sequence: CASSPWTGGLNIQYF.

This clonotype has a handful of counts. CDR3 nucleotides: TGCAGTGCTAGAGGTCGGGGGACTAGCGGGTACAATGAGCAGTTCTTC. Its protein product is CSARGRGTSGYNEQFF. This rearrangement joins TRBV20-1 to TRBJ2-1, with 12 bases aligning to TRBD2. CDR1 is DFQATT, CDR2 SNEGSKA, per germline (reference sequence). This CDR3 region has 16 residues. The V and J ends lost 1 base and 4 bases, in that order; junction bases with no gene match: 5.

This clonotype was detected ten times or more. The chain is built from TRBV29-1 and TRBJ2-5; 10 bases align to TRBD1. The CDR3 is made up of 12 amino acids. The V gene end was trimmed by 7 bases and the J gene end by 4 bases; junction bases not matched to a gene: 3. CDR1 and CDR2 (germline): SQVTM, ANQGSEA. Here the CDR3 DNA reads TGCAGCGCTGGGACAGGGGTAGAGACCCAGTACTTC. Encoded protein: CSAGTGVETQYF.

This chain links TRBV7-8 with TRBJ2-3; 9 bases are shared with TRBD1. The V and J ends lost 5 bases and 1 base, in that order; junction bases with no gene match: 4. The V gene's germline CDR1 is SGHVS and CDR2 FQNEAQ. This CDR3 has 15 amino acids. The CDR3 bases are TGTGCCAGCAGCGCACAGGGGGCCGGCACAGATACGCAGTATTTT. This codes for CASSAQGAGTDTQYF.